The clone carrying this TCR beta chain occurred once. Antigen: not known. This sample is part of a study of T cell responses to AZD1222 COVID-19 vaccine. Findings and caveats of the study: Nearly half of spike-specific TCRs reportedly target unmutated variant regions. CD4 TCRs associated with vaccination spanned spike, dominating at 160-218 and 743-854. Clonal diversity was possibly underestimated; the donors were predominantly white British and more often female.

This table comes from immunoSEQ multiplex PCR, and its TCRdb copy is limited to in-frame clones, with some not included. Here the sample spans about 110,000 clones, roughly 88% being singletons. V gave up 0 bases and J gave up 5 bases, with 12 bases separating them. In germline, CDR1 is SGHRS, CDR2 YFSETQ. This CDR3 is built from 15 residues. The starting material was peripheral blood, obtained 28 days after the second AZD1222 dose. The TCR sequence derives from an adult who received the AZD1222 COVID-19 vaccine. This chain connects TRBV5-1 to TRBJ2-1; the D is unclear. The CDR3 coding sequence is TGCGCCAGCAGCTTGGTGGGCGTGAGCAACAATGAGCAGTTCTTC. Its translation: CASSLVGVSNNEQFF.